The rows below give T cell receptor beta chains drawn from one sample of a study of human T cells and chemical hapten exposure. Using its own MiXCR run on the RACE reads, TCRdb lists one record per CDR3 protein. The sample includes some 77,000 distinct CDR3 sequences, approximately 8.1% seen only once; the top ten take around 1.7%. The sequencing input was whole blood. All receptors derive from a female donor in good health. Some clones in this sample may be carry-over from other donors' samples. Both conserved end residues are part of each CDR3. The order of the fields is clone size, J gene, D gene, V gene, CDR3 DNA, CDR3 protein. D genes are given only for firm matches. A row's size may be missing; if present it is once, few, many or a size class.

clone_size: few
j_call: TRBJ1-1
d_call: .
v_call: TRBV29-1
cdr3_nt: TGCAGCCTTCGACAGGATGGTGAAGCTTTCTTT
cdr3_aa: CSLRQDGEAFF

clone_size: few
j_call: TRBJ1-3
d_call: .
v_call: TRBV7-6
cdr3_nt: TGTGCCAGCAGCACCCCTTGGGGCCGTCGCTCTGGAAACACCATATATTTT
cdr3_aa: CASSTPWGRRSGNTIYF

clone_size: many
j_call: TRBJ2-3
d_call: TRBD2
v_call: TRBV5-1
cdr3_nt: TGCGCCAGTAAGACTAGCGGGGGCACAGATACGCAGTATTTT
cdr3_aa: CASKTSGGTDTQYF

clone_size: many
j_call: TRBJ1-1
d_call: TRBD1
v_call: TRBV7-2
cdr3_nt: TGTGCCAGCAGCTCCGGACAGGAGATCACTGAAGCTTTCTTT
cdr3_aa: CASSSGQEITEAFF

clone_size: .
j_call: TRBJ1-1
d_call: .
v_call: TRBV5-1
cdr3_nt: TGCGCCAGCAGCTCCTTTACGAACACTGAAGCTTTCTTT
cdr3_aa: CASSSFTNTEAFF

clone_size: .
j_call: TRBJ1-5
d_call: .
v_call: TRBV19
cdr3_nt: TGTGCCAGTAGTATAGCGACGGGTTACAATCAGCCCCAGCATTTT
cdr3_aa: CASSIATGYNQPQHF

clone_size: many
j_call: TRBJ2-7
d_call: .
v_call: TRBV4-1
cdr3_nt: TGCGCCAGCAGCCAAGAGGACCGGAGAACCTACGAGCAGTACTTC
cdr3_aa: CASSQEDRRTYEQYF

clone_size: few
j_call: TRBJ2-2
d_call: .
v_call: TRBV29-1
cdr3_nt: TGCAGCGTTGGGCAGGGGCGTCGGACCGGGGAGCTGTTTTTT
cdr3_aa: CSVGQGRRTGELFF

clone_size: .
j_call: TRBJ1-2
d_call: TRBD1
v_call: TRBV10-3
cdr3_nt: TGTGCCATCAGCGGACAGGGCGGCTATGGCTACACCTTC
cdr3_aa: CAISGQGGYGYTF

clone_size: few
j_call: TRBJ1-3
d_call: .
v_call: TRBV2
cdr3_nt: TGTGCCAGCACTTTCGGGGGGCCCGGAACATCTGGAAACACCATATATTTT
cdr3_aa: CASTFGGPGTSGNTIYF

clone_size: .
j_call: TRBJ2-1
d_call: TRBD1
v_call: TRBV12-3/TRBV12-4
cdr3_nt: TGTGCCAGCAGTTTAGCACAGGGGGATGAGCAGTTCTTC
cdr3_aa: CASSLAQGDEQFF

clone_size: many
j_call: TRBJ2-7
d_call: .
v_call: TRBV6-5
cdr3_nt: TGTGCCAGCAGTTACTCGCCCGAGGACGAGCAGTACTTC
cdr3_aa: CASSYSPEDEQYF

clone_size: few
j_call: TRBJ2-6
d_call: .
v_call: TRBV19
cdr3_nt: TGTGCCAGTATAGTACCTGGGGCCAACGTCCTGACTTTC
cdr3_aa: CASIVPGANVLTF

clone_size: many
j_call: TRBJ2-7
d_call: .
v_call: TRBV28
cdr3_nt: TGTGCCAGCACCGGACAGTCCTACGAGCAGTACTTC
cdr3_aa: CASTGQSYEQYF

clone_size: few
j_call: TRBJ2-1
d_call: .
v_call: TRBV12-3/TRBV12-4
cdr3_nt: TGTGCCAGCAGTTATGAGCCTAGCTCCTACAATGAGCAGTTCTTC
cdr3_aa: CASSYEPSSYNEQFF

clone_size: many
j_call: TRBJ2-3
d_call: TRBD1
v_call: TRBV12-3/TRBV12-4
cdr3_nt: TGTGCCAGCAGTCCCGAGGGGGCCAGCACAGATACGCAGTATTTT
cdr3_aa: CASSPEGASTDTQYF

clone_size: few
j_call: TRBJ1-1
d_call: .
v_call: TRBV2
cdr3_nt: TGTGCCAGCAGCAAAGACAGGAACACTGAAGCTTTCTTT
cdr3_aa: CASSKDRNTEAFF

clone_size: .
j_call: TRBJ1-2
d_call: .
v_call: TRBV25-1
cdr3_nt: TGTGCCAGCAGTGACCAGGAGAGTGTTATTCCATTTTATGGCTACACCTTC
cdr3_aa: CASSDQESVIPFYGYTF

clone_size: many
j_call: TRBJ2-1
d_call: .
v_call: TRBV7-3
cdr3_nt: TGTGCCAGCAGCTTGGGGCAAACAGGGAATGAGCAGTTCTTC
cdr3_aa: CASSLGQTGNEQFF

clone_size: .
j_call: TRBJ1-6
d_call: .
v_call: TRBV15
cdr3_nt: TGTGCCACCAGCAGAGATGCCACCAATTCACCCCTCCACTTT
cdr3_aa: CATSRDATNSPLHF

clone_size: many
j_call: TRBJ2-2
d_call: TRBD1
v_call: TRBV6-5
cdr3_nt: TGTGCCAGCAGTTGGGACAGGGGAAACGGCGGGGAGCTGTTTTTT
cdr3_aa: CASSWDRGNGGELFF

clone_size: .
j_call: TRBJ1-1
d_call: .
v_call: TRBV7-9
cdr3_nt: TGTGCCAGCAGCTTGAACAGGGATACTGAAGCTTTCTTT
cdr3_aa: CASSLNRDTEAFF

clone_size: .
j_call: TRBJ2-1
d_call: .
v_call: TRBV6-1
cdr3_nt: TGTGCCAGCAGTATCGAGTCCCCGGCGGGCCCCTACAATGAGCAGTTCTTC
cdr3_aa: CASSIESPAGPYNEQFF

clone_size: .
j_call: TRBJ2-1
d_call: .
v_call: TRBV7-9
cdr3_nt: TGTGCCAGCAGCTTGCATCGCAGCTACAATGAGCAGTTCTTC
cdr3_aa: CASSLHRSYNEQFF

clone_size: .
j_call: TRBJ1-3
d_call: TRBD1
v_call: TRBV7-6
cdr3_nt: TGTGCCAGCAGCCCGACAGGGTTATTCTCTGGAAACACCATATATTTT
cdr3_aa: CASSPTGLFSGNTIYF

clone_size: many
j_call: TRBJ2-7
d_call: .
v_call: TRBV3-1
cdr3_nt: TGTGCCAGCAGCCAAGAGTGGGGCTACGAGCAGTACTTC
cdr3_aa: CASSQEWGYEQYF

clone_size: few
j_call: TRBJ1-1
d_call: .
v_call: TRBV28
cdr3_nt: TGTGCCAGCGGGCAGGGGACTACAAACACTGAAGCTTTCTTT
cdr3_aa: CASGQGTTNTEAFF

clone_size: .
j_call: TRBJ2-7
d_call: .
v_call: TRBV4-1
cdr3_nt: TGCGCCAGCAGCCTACTAGATGGGGACACGGACGAGCAGTACTTC
cdr3_aa: CASSLLDGDTDEQYF

clone_size: .
j_call: TRBJ2-1
d_call: .
v_call: TRBV4-1
cdr3_nt: TGCGCCAGCAGCTCCTTGCTGAGGTCAGCTGAGCAGTTCTTC
cdr3_aa: CASSSLLRSAEQFF

clone_size: many
j_call: TRBJ2-3
d_call: TRBD2
v_call: TRBV27
cdr3_nt: TGTGCCAGCGCCTTTTTGGGGACTGAGACTAGCCTAAGTTTCACAGATACGCAGTATTTT
cdr3_aa: CASAFLGTETSLSFTDTQYF

clone_size: few
j_call: TRBJ2-2
d_call: .
v_call: TRBV27
cdr3_nt: TGTGCCAGCATGGCCTTGGACGGCGGGGAGCTGTTTTTT
cdr3_aa: CASMALDGGELFF

clone_size: .
j_call: TRBJ1-4
d_call: .
v_call: TRBV2
cdr3_nt: TGTGCCAGCGGGGGCGCCGGAGAAAAACTGTTTTTT
cdr3_aa: CASGGAGEKLFF

clone_size: many
j_call: TRBJ2-7
d_call: .
v_call: TRBV7-9
cdr3_nt: TGTGCCAGCAGCTTAGACGGGGGCTCCTACGAGCAGTACTTC
cdr3_aa: CASSLDGGSYEQYF

clone_size: few
j_call: TRBJ2-7
d_call: .
v_call: TRBV12-3/TRBV12-4
cdr3_nt: TGTGCCAGCAGCTCCAACTTGGGCTCCTACGAGCAGTACTTC
cdr3_aa: CASSSNLGSYEQYF

clone_size: .
j_call: TRBJ1-1
d_call: TRBD1
v_call: TRBV5-1
cdr3_nt: TGCGCCAGCAGCTGGGCCGAGGGACAGGGCGGACGGACTGAAGCTTTCTTT
cdr3_aa: CASSWAEGQGGRTEAFF

clone_size: .
j_call: TRBJ2-6
d_call: .
v_call: TRBV2
cdr3_nt: TGTGCCCATCGAAAGGCCGGCATCGTCTCTGGGGCCAACGTCCTGACTTTC
cdr3_aa: CAHRKAGIVSGANVLTF

clone_size: .
j_call: TRBJ1-5
d_call: .
v_call: TRBV12-3/TRBV12-4
cdr3_nt: TGTGCCAGCAGAGGAAAGAGCAATCAGCCCCAGCATTTT
cdr3_aa: CASRGKSNQPQHF

clone_size: .
j_call: TRBJ1-6
d_call: TRBD1
v_call: TRBV13
cdr3_nt: TGTGCCAGCAGCTTAGGAGACAGGGAATTAGAAGCACCCCTCCACTTT
cdr3_aa: CASSLGDRELEAPLHF

clone_size: few
j_call: TRBJ1-1
d_call: .
v_call: TRBV25-1
cdr3_nt: TGTGCCAGCAGTGAATCCCACACTGAAGCTTTCTTT
cdr3_aa: CASSESHTEAFF